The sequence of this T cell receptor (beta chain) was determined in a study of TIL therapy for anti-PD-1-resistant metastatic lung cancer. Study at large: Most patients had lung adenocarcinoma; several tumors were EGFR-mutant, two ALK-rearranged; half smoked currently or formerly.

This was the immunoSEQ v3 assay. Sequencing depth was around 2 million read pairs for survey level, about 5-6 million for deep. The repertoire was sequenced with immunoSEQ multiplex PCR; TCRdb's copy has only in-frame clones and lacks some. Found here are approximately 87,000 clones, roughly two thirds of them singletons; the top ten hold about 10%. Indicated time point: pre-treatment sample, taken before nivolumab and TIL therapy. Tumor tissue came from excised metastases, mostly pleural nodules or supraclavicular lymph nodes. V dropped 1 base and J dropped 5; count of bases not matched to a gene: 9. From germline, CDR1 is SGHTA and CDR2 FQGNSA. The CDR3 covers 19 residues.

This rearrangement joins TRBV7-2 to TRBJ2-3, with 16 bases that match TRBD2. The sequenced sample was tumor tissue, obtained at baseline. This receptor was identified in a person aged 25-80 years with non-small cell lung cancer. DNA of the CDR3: TGTGCCAGCAGCTTAGTTGGCGGGACTAGCGGGAGGGCCTTAGATACGCAGTATTTT. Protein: CASSLVGGTSGRALDTQYF.